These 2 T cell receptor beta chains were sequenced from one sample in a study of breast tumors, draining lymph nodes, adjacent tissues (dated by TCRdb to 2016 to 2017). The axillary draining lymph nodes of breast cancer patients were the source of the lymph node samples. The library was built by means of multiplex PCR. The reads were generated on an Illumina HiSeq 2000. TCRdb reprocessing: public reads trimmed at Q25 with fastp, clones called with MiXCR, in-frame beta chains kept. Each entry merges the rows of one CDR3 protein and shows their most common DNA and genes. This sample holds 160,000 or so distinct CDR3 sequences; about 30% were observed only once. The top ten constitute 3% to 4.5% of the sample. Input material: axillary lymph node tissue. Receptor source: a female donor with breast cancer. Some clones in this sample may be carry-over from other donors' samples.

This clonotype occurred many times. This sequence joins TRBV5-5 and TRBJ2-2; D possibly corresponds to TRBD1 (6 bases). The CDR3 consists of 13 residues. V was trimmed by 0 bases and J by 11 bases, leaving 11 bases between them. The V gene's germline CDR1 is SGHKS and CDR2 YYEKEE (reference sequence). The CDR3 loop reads CASSLAGQRELFF. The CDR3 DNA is TGTGCCAGCAGCTTGGCCGGACAGCGAGAGCTGTTTTTT. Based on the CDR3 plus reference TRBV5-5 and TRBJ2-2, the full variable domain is DAGVTQSPTHLIKTRGQQVTLRCSPISGHKSVSWYQQVLGQGPQFIFQYYEKEERGRGNFPDRFSARQFPNYSSELNVNALLLGDSALYLCASSLAGQRELFFGEGSRLTVL.

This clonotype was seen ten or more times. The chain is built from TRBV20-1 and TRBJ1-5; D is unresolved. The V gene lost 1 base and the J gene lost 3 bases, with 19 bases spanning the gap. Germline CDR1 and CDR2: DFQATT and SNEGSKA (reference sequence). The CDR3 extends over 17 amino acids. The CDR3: CSARAPRATNPNQPQHF. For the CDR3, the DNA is TGCAGTGCTAGAGCCCCCCGGGCCACCAACCCCAATCAGCCCCAGCATTTT.